Listed below are T cell receptor beta chains from one sample, sequenced in a study of cytomegalovirus exposure and HLA in healthy donors. Only in-frame clones appear in the TCRdb table, and some are missing; sequencing was by immunoSEQ multiplex PCR. The table records over 150,000 clones, more than 80% of them present only once. What was sequenced was PBMCs. These TCRs come from a woman under 30 in good health and CMV-seropositive. Both conserved end residues are part of each CDR3. The order of the fields is V gene, clone size, D gene, J gene, CDR3 DNA, CDR3 protein. The D gene is left open where the match is weak. Expanded clones are given a class, and other clones once, few, many or no size at all.

v_call: TRBV11-2; clone_size: -; d_call: TRBD1; j_call: TRBJ2-3; cdr3_nt: TGTGCCAGCACCTCAAGAGACAGGGTCCTCGCAGATACGCAGTATTTT; cdr3_aa: CASTSRDRVLADTQYF
v_call: TRBV30; clone_size: once; d_call: TRBD1; j_call: TRBJ2-7; cdr3_nt: TGTGCCTGGAGTGCCTCAATAATCCGGGACAGGAACTTCTACGAGCAGTACTTC; cdr3_aa: CAWSASIIRDRNFYEQYF
v_call: TRBV13; clone_size: -; d_call: -; j_call: TRBJ2-1; cdr3_nt: TGTGCCAGCAGCACGACCGGGGGGCTGAACAATGAGCAGTTCTTC; cdr3_aa: CASSTTGGLNNEQFF
v_call: TRBV28; clone_size: once; d_call: TRBD1; j_call: TRBJ2-3; cdr3_nt: TGTGCCAGCAGCCACAGGGGCCGGCCAGATACGCAGTATTTT; cdr3_aa: CASSHRGRPDTQYF
v_call: TRBV27; clone_size: few; d_call: -; j_call: TRBJ1-2; cdr3_nt: TGTGCCAGCAGCTGGGGGGTTAACTATGGCTACACCTTC; cdr3_aa: CASSWGVNYGYTF
v_call: TRBV19; clone_size: -; d_call: TRBD1; j_call: TRBJ1-6; cdr3_nt: TGTGCCAGTAGTATCCCGACAGGGGGAGGCTCACCCCTCCACTTT; cdr3_aa: CASSIPTGGGSPLHF
v_call: TRBV4-1; clone_size: -; d_call: -; j_call: TRBJ1-5; cdr3_nt: TGCGCCAGCAGCCAAGGAAGCCAGGGCGTCCAGCCCCAGCATTTT; cdr3_aa: CASSQGSQGVQPQHF
v_call: TRBV6-4; clone_size: once; d_call: -; j_call: TRBJ1-1; cdr3_nt: TGTGCCAGCAGTCCACCTCCCGGACAAGCGGGGCAGAACACTGAAGCTTTCTTT; cdr3_aa: CASSPPPGQAGQNTEAFF
v_call: TRBV2; clone_size: once; d_call: TRBD2; j_call: TRBJ2-7; cdr3_nt: TGTGCCAGCAGTTCGGGACTAGCGGCCTACGAGCAGTACTTC; cdr3_aa: CASSSGLAAYEQYF
v_call: TRBV14; clone_size: -; d_call: -; j_call: TRBJ2-1; cdr3_nt: TGTGCCAGCAGCCAAGTTGGGCTAGCTCGGAACAATGAGCAGTTCTTC; cdr3_aa: CASSQVGLARNNEQFF
v_call: TRBV7-9; clone_size: once; d_call: TRBD1; j_call: TRBJ1-2; cdr3_nt: TGTGCCAGCAGCTTAGACGGACAGGGGAATAACTATGGCTACACCTTC; cdr3_aa: CASSLDGQGNNYGYTF
v_call: TRBV4-1; clone_size: -; d_call: -; j_call: TRBJ2-7; cdr3_nt: TGCGCCAGCAGTTGGTCCCGGGGGAACCACTACGAGCAGTACTTC; cdr3_aa: CASSWSRGNHYEQYF
v_call: TRBV7-8; clone_size: -; d_call: TRBD2; j_call: TRBJ2-5; cdr3_nt: TGTGCCAGCAGCTCGGGACTAGCGGGGCGGGAGACCCAGTACTTC; cdr3_aa: CASSSGLAGRETQYF
v_call: TRBV6-1; clone_size: -; d_call: -; j_call: TRBJ2-7; cdr3_nt: TGTGCCATCAAAGGACCGGGGAGCTCCTACGAGCAGTACTTC; cdr3_aa: CAIKGPGSSYEQYF
v_call: TRBV11-2; clone_size: -; d_call: -; j_call: TRBJ2-5; cdr3_nt: TGTGCCAGCAGCGGAGGGCAAGGCCCAGAGACCCAGTACTTC; cdr3_aa: CASSGGQGPETQYF
v_call: TRBV15; clone_size: -; d_call: -; j_call: TRBJ2-2; cdr3_nt: TGTGCCACCAGCAGAGGAGGGTGGAACACCGGGGAGCTGTTTTTT; cdr3_aa: CATSRGGWNTGELFF
v_call: TRBV28; clone_size: -; d_call: TRBD2; j_call: TRBJ2-7; cdr3_nt: TGTGCCAGCTATACCGCCCAAGCGGGACGCAACGAGCAGTACTTC; cdr3_aa: CASYTAQAGRNEQYF
v_call: TRBV5-6; clone_size: -; d_call: TRBD2; j_call: TRBJ2-5; cdr3_nt: TGTGCCAGCAACTGGGGGGGAGCGGTGGAGACCCAGTACTTC; cdr3_aa: CASNWGGAVETQYF
v_call: TRBV18; clone_size: -; d_call: TRBD2; j_call: TRBJ2-1; cdr3_nt: TGTGCCAGCTCGCCGATCGGGACTAGCGGATACAATGAGCAGTTCTTC; cdr3_aa: CASSPIGTSGYNEQFF
v_call: TRBV18; clone_size: -; d_call: TRBD2; j_call: TRBJ2-6; cdr3_nt: TGTGCCAGCTCTTTAACTTTGGGAGGGGCGGCCGGGGCCAACGTCCTGACTTTC; cdr3_aa: CASSLTLGGAAGANVLTF
v_call: TRBV18; clone_size: -; d_call: TRBD1; j_call: TRBJ1-2; cdr3_nt: TGTGCCAGCTCAGCGGGACAGCACTATGGCTACACCTTC; cdr3_aa: CASSAGQHYGYTF
v_call: TRBV4-3; clone_size: -; d_call: TRBD2; j_call: TRBJ2-6; cdr3_nt: TGCGCCAGCAGCCGAAGCGGACTAGCGGGAGCTGGGGCCAACGTCCTGACTTTC; cdr3_aa: CASSRSGLAGAGANVLTF
v_call: TRBV5-1; clone_size: -; d_call: TRBD2; j_call: TRBJ2-3; cdr3_nt: TGCGCCAGCAGCTTAGCGGGGTATACAGATACGCAGTATTTT; cdr3_aa: CASSLAGYTDTQYF
v_call: TRBV7-8; clone_size: -; d_call: TRBD1; j_call: TRBJ2-1; cdr3_nt: TGTGCCAGCAGCTTTTTCCCCAAAACAGGGGGAACTTTCTACAATGAGCAGTTCTTC; cdr3_aa: CASSFFPKTGGTFYNEQFF
v_call: TRBV6-5; clone_size: -; d_call: TRBD1; j_call: TRBJ1-2; cdr3_nt: TGTGCCAGCAGCAGGCCGGGACAGGCGGTGCGAGGCTACACCTTC; cdr3_aa: CASSRPGQAVRGYTF